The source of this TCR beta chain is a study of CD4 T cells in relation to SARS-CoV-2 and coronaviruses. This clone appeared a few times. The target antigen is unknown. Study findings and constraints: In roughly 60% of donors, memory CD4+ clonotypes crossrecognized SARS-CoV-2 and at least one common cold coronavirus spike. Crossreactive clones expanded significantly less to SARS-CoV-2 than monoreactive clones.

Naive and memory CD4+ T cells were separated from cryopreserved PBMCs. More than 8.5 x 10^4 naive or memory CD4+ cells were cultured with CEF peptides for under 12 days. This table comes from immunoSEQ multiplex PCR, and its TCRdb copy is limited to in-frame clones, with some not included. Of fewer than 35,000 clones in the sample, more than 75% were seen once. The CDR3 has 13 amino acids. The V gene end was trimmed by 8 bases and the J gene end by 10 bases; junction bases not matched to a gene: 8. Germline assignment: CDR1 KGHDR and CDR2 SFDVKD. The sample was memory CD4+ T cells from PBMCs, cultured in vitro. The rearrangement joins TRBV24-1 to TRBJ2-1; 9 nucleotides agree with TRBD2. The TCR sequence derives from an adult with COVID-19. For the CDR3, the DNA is TGTGCCACCAACCCTAGCGGGATCGGGGAGCAGTTCTTC. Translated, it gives CATNPSGIGEQFF.